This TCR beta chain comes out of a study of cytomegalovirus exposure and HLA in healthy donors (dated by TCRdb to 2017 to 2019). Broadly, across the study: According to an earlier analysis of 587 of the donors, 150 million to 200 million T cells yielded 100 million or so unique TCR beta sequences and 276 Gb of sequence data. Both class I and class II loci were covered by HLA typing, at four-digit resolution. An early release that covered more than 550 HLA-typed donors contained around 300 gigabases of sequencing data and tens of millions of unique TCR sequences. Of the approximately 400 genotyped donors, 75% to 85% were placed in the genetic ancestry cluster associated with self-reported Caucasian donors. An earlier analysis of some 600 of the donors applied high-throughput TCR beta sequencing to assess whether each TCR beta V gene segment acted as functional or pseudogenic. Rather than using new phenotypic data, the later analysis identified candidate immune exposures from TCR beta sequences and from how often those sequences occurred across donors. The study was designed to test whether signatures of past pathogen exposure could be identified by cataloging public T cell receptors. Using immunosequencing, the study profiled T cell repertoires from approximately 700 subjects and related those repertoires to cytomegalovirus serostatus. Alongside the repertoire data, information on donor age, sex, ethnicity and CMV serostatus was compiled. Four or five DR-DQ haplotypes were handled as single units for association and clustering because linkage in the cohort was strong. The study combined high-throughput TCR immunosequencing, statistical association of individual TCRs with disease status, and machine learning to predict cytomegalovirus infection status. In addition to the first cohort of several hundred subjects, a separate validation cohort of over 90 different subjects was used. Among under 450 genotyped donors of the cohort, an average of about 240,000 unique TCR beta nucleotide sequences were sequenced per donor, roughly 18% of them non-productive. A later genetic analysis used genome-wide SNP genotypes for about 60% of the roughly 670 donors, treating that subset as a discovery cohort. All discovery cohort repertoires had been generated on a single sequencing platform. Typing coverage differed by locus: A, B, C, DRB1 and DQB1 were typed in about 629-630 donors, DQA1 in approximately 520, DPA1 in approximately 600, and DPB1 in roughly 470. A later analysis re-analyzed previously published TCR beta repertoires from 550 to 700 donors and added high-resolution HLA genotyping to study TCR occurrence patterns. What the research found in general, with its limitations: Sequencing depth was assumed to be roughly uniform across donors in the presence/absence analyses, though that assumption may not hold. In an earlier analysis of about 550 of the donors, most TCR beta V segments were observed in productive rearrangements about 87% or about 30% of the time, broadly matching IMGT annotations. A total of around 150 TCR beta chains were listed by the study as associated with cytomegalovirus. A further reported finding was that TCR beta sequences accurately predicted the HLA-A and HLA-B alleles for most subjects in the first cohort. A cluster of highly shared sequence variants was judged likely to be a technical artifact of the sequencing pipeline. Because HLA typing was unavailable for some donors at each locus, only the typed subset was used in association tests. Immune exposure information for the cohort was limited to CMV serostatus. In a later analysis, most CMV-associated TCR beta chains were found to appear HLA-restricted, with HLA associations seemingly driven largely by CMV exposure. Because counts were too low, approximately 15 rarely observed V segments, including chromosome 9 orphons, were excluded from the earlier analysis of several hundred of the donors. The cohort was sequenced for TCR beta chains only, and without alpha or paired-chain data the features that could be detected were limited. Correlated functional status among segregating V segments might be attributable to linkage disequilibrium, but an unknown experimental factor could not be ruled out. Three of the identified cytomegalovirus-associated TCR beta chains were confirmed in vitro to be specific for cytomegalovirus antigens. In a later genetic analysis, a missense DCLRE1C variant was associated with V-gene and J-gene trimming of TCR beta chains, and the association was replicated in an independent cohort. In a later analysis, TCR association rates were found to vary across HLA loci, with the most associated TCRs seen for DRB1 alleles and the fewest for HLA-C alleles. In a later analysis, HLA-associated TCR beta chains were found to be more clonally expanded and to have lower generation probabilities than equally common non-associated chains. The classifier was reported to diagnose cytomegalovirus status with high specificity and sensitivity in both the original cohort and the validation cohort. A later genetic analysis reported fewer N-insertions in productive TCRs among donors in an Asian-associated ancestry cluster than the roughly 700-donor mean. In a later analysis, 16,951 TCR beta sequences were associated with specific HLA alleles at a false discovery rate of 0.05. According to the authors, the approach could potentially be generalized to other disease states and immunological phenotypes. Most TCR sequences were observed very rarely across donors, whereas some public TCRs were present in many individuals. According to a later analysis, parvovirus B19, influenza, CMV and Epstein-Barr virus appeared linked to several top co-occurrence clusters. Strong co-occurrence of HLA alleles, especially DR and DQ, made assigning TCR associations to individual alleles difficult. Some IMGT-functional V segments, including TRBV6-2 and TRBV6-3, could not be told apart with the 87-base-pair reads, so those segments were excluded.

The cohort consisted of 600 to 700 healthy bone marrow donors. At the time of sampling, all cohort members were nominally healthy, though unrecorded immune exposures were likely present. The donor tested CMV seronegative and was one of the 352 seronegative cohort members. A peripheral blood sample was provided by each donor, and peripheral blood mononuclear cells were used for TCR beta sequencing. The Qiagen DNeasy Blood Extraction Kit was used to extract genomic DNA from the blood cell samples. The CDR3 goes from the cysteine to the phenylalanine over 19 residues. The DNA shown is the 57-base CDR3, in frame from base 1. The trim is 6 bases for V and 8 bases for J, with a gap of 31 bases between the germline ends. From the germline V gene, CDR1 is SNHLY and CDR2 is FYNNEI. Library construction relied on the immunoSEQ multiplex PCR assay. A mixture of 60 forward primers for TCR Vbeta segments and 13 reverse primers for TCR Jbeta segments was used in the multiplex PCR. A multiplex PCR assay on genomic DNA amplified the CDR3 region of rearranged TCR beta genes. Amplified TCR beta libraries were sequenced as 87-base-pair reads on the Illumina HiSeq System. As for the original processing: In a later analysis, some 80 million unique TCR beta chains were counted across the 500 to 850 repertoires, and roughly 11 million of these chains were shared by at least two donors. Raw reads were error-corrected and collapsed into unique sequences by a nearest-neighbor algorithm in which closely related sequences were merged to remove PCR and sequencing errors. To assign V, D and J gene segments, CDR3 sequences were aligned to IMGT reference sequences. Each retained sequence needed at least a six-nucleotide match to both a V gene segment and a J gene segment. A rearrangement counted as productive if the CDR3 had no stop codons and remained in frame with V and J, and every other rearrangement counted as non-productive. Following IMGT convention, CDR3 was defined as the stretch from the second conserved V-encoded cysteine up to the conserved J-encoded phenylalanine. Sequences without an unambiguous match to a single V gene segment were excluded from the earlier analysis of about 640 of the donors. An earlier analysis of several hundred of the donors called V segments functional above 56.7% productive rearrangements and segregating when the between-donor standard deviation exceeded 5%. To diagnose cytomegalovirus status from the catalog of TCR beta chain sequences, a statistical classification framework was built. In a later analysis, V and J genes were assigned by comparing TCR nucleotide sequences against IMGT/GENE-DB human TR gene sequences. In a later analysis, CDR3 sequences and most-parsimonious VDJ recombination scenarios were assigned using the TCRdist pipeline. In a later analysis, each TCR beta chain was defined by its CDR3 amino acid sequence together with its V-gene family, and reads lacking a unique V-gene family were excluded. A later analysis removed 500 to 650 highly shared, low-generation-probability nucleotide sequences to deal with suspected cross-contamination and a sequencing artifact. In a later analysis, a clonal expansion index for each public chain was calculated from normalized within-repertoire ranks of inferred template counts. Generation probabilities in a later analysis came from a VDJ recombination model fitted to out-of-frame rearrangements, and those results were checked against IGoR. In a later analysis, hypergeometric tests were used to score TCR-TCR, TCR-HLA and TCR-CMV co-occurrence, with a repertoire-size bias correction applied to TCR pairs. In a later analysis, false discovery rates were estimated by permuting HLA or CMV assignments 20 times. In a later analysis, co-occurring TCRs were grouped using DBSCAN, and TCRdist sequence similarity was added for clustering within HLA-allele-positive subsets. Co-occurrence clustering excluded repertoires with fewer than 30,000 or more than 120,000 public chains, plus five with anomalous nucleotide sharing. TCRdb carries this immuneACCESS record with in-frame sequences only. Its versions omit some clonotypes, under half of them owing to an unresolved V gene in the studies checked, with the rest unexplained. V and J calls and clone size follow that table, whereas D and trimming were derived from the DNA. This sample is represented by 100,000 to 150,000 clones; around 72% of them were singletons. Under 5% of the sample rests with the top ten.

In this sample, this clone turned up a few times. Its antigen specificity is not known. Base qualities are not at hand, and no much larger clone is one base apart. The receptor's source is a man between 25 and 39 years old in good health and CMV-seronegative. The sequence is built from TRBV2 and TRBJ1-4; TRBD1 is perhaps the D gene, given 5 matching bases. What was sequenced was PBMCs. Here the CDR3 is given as CASRIGVSISRGSREKLFF. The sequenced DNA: TGTGCCAGCAGAATTGGGGTGTCGATCTCACGGGGGTCGCGGGAAAAACTGTTTTTT.